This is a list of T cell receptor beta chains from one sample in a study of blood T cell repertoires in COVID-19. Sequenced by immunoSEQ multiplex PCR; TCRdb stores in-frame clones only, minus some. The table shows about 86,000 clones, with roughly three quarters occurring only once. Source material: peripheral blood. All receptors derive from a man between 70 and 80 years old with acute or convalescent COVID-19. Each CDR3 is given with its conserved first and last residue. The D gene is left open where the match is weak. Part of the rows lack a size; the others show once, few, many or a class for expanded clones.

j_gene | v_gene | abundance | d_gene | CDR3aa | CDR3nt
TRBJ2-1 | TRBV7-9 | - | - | CASSLAQGTMLF | TGTGCCAGCAGCTTAGCTCAGGGCACCATGCTCTTC
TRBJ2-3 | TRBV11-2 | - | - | CASSPGSSSDTQYF | TGTGCCAGCAGCCCGGGGTCCTCTTCGGATACGCAGTATTTT
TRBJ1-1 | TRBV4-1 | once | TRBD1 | CASGTAVGTEAFF | TGCGCCAGTGGGACAGCTGTTGGCACTGAAGCTTTCTTT
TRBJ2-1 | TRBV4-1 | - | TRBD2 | CASSLQGTSGYNEQFF | TGCGCCAGCAGCCTTCAGGGGACTAGCGGATACAATGAGCAGTTCTTC
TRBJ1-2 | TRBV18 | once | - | CASSPDRKYGYTF | TGTGCCAGCTCACCCGACAGAAAATATGGCTACACCTTC
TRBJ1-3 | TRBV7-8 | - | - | CASSRRLDSGNTIYF | TGTGCCAGCAGTCGGAGACTGGACTCTGGAAACACCATATATTTT
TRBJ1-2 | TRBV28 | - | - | CASSSPFEVLF | TGTGCCAGCAGTTCCCCCTTCGAGGTGTTATTC
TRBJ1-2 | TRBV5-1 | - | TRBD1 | CASSQDRERGGYTF | TGCGCCAGCAGCCAAGACAGGGAACGAGGCGGCTACACCTTC
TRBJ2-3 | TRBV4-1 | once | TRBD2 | CASSQGRLAGPRRDTQYF | TGCGCCAGCAGCCAGGGAAGACTAGCGGGGCCACGACGAGATACGCAGTATTTT
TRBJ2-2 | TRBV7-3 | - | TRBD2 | CASSFSGGANTGELFF | TGTGCCAGCAGCTTTAGCGGGGGGGCGAACACCGGGGAGCTGTTTTTT
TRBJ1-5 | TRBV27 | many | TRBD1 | CASSLSSGQGSNQPQHF | TGTGCCAGCAGTTTATCGTCGGGACAGGGAAGCAATCAGCCCCAGCATTTT
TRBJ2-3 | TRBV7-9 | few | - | CASSPGSTDTQYF | TGTGCCAGCAGCCCCGGGTCCACAGATACGCAGTATTTT
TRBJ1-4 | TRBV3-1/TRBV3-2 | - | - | CASSQFREGDEKLFF | TGTGCCAGCAGCCAATTCAGGGAAGGGGATGAAAAACTGTTTTTT
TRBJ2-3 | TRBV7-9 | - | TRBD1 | CASKGQGSDTQYF | TGTGCCAGTAAGGGACAGGGGTCAGATACGCAGTATTTT
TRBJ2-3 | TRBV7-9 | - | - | CASSLEGWETDTQYF | TGTGCCAGCAGCTTAGAGGGGTGGGAAACAGATACGCAGTATTTT
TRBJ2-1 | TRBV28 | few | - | CASSFEGSRNEQFF | TGTGCCAGCAGTTTCGAAGGGAGTCGCAATGAGCAGTTCTTC
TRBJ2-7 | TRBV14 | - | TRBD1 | CASSRTGVSYEQYF | TGTGCCAGCAGTCGGACAGGGGTCTCCTACGAGCAGTACTTC
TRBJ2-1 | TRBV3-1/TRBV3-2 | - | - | CASSQVRSFKFF | TGTGCCAGCAGCCAAGTCAGGTCATTTAAGTTCTTC
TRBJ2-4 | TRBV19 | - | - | CASKDPFSNIQYF | TGTGCCAGTAAAGACCCCTTTAGCAACATTCAGTACTTC
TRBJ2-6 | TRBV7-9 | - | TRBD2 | CASSLVTSGGSSGANVLTF | TGTGCCAGCAGTCTGGTGACTAGCGGGGGGAGCTCTGGGGCCAACGTCCTGACTTTC
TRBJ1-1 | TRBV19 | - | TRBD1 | CASSPTQDRVDTEAFF | TGTGCCAGTAGTCCCACCCAAGACAGGGTGGACACTGAAGCTTTCTTT
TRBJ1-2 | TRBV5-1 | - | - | CASSLGHSNVNYGYTF | TGCGCCAGCAGCTTGGGACATTCGAACGTTAACTATGGCTACACCTTC
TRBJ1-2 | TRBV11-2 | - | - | CASSLPRSRGAGYTF | TGTGCCAGCAGTCTCCCCCGATCCCGCGGCGCGGGCTACACCTTC
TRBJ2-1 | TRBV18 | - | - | CASSLRGSSYNEQFF | TGTGCCAGCTCCCTTAGGGGCAGCTCCTACAATGAGCAGTTCTTC
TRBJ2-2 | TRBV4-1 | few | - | CASSQPLSRGELFF | TGCGCCAGCAGCCAACCCCTCTCCCGCGGGGAGCTGTTTTTT
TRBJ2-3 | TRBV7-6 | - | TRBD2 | CASSLLAGGSTDTQYF | TGTGCCAGCAGCTTACTAGCGGGGGGGAGCACAGATACGCAGTATTTT
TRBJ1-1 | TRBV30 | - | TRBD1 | CAWSVGDSGTEAFF | TGTGCCTGGAGTGTAGGGGACAGTGGGACTGAAGCTTTCTTT
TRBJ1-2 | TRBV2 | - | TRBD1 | CASSPGTDRDNYGYTF | TGTGCCAGCAGTCCCGGGACAGACAGAGATAACTATGGCTACACCTTC
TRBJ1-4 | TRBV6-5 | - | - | CASSPQGRVEKLFF | TGTGCCAGCAGTCCCCAGGGGCGGGTTGAAAAACTGTTTTTT
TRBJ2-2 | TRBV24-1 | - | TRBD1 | CATSEFRDSPFIF | TGTGCCACCAGTGAGTTCCGGGACAGCCCTTTTATTTTT
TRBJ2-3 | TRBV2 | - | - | CASSEEGPRTADTQYF | TGTGCCAGCAGCGAAGAGGGGCCTCGAACAGCAGATACGCAGTATTTT
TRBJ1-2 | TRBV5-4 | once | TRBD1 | CASSTERQGDYGYTF | TGTGCCAGCAGCACCGAGCGCCAGGGGGACTATGGCTACACCTTC
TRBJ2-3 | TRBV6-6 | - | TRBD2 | CASSGSGGWGDTQYF | TGTGCCAGCAGTGGTAGCGGGGGATGGGGAGATACGCAGTATTTT
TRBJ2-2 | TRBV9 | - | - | CASSAGVSDTGELFF | TGTGCCAGCAGCGCAGGGGTATCGGACACCGGGGAGCTGTTTTTT
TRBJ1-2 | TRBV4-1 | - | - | CASSQAGTTYGYTF | TGCGCCAGCAGCCAAGCCGGGACAACCTATGGCTACACCTTC
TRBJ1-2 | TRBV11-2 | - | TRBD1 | CASSIPTGGEAGYTF | TGTGCCAGCAGCATCCCGACAGGGGGGGAAGCTGGCTACACCTTC
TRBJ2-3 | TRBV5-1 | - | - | CASSLGGMGTDTQYF | TGCGCCAGCAGCTTGGGCGGGATGGGCACAGATACGCAGTATTTT
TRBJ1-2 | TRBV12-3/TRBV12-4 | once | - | CASSLAGSGYTF | TGTGCCAGCAGTTTGGCAGGGTCTGGCTACACCTTC
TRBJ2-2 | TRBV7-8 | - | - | CASSPAGGELFF | TGTGCCAGCAGCCCAGCGGGCGGGGAGCTGTTTTTT
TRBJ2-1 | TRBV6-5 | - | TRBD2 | CASSPRTSGVFEQFF | TGTGCCAGCAGCCCGAGGACTAGCGGGGTTTTTGAGCAGTTCTTC
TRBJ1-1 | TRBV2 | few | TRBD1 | CASSPGQGVVNTEAFF | TGTGCCAGCAGCCCCGGACAGGGGGTGGTGAACACTGAAGCTTTCTTT
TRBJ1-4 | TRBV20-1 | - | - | CSASPGGNEKLFF | TGCAGTGCTAGTCCGGGAGGTAATGAAAAACTGTTTTTT
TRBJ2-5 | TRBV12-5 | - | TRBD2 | CASGSGTSEETQYF | TGTGCTAGTGGTTCCGGAACTAGCGAAGAGACCCAGTACTTC
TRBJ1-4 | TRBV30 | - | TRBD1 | CAWIYRGTNEKLFF | TGTGCCTGGATTTACAGGGGCACTAATGAAAAACTGTTTTTT
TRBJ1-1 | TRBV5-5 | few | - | CASSTDIVNTEAFF | TGTGCCAGCAGCACGGACATCGTGAACACTGAAGCTTTCTTT
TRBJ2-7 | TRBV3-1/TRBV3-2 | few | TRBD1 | CASSQVRGYEQYF | TGTGCCAGCAGCCAGGTCAGGGGGTACGAGCAGTACTTC
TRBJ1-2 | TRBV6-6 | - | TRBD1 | CASSSRGQPLTF | TGTGCCAGCAGCTCTCGGGGACAGCCTCTCACCTTC
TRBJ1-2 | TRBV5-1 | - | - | CASSLDRVDGYTF | TGCGCCAGCAGCTTGGACAGGGTGGATGGCTACACCTTC
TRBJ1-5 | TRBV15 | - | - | CATSRLNRDQPQHF | TGTGCCACCAGCAGACTAAACAGGGATCAGCCCCAGCATTTT
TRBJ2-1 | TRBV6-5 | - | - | CASMRGDYYNEQFF | TGTGCCAGCATGAGGGGGGACTACTACAATGAGCAGTTCTTC
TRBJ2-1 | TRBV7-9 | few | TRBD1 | CASSTGQGLTEQFF | TGTGCCAGCAGCACCGGACAGGGTCTAACTGAGCAGTTCTTC
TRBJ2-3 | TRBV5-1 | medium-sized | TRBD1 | CASSLGTGVSDTQYF | TGCGCCAGCAGCTTAGGGACAGGGGTATCAGATACGCAGTATTTT
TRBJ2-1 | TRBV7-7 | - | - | CASSFCGYSYNEQFF | TGTGCCAGCAGCTTTTGCGGGTACTCCTACAATGAGCAGTTCTTC